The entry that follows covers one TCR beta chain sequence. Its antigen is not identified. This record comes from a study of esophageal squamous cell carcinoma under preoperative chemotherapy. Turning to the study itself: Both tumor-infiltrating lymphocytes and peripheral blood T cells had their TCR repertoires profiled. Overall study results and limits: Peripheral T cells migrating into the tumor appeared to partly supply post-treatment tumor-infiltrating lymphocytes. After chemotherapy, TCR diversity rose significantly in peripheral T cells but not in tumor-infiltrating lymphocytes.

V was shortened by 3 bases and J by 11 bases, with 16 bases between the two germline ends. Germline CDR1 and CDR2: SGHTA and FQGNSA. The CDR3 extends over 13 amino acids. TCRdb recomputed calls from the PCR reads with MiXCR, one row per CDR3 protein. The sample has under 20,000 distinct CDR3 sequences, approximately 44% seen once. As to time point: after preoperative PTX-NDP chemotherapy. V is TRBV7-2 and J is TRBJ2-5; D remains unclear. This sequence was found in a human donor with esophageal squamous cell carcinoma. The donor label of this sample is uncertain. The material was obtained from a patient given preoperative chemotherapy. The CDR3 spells CASSFHPRDEQYF. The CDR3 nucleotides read TGTGCCAGCAGCTTTCACCCAAGGGATGAGCAGTACTTC.